A selection of T cell receptor beta chains follows, all from one sample in a study of T cell responses to AZD1222 COVID-19 vaccine. The method was immunoSEQ multiplex PCR; TCRdb's version includes in-frame clones alone and lacks a portion of them. The sample contains over 65,000 clones, roughly 94% of which appear only once. Sequencing was performed on peripheral blood, taken on day 0 of MenACWY control vaccination. These receptors came from an adult in good health. CDR3s include the opening cysteine and the closing phenylalanine or tryptophan. D genes are given only for firm matches. Expanded clones get a size class; other rows say once, few or many, or leave the size out.

cdr3_nt,cdr3_aa,clone_size,j_call,v_call,d_call
TGTGCCAGCAGAGACAGGGTAAACACCGGGGAGCTGTTTTTT,CASRDRVNTGELFF,NA,TRBJ2-2,TRBV27,TRBD1
TGTGCCTGGAGTGGGGGGACAGTCTATGGCTACACCTTC,CAWSGGTVYGYTF,NA,TRBJ1-2,TRBV30,TRBD1
TGTGCCACCAGCCCTTTGGGGACTAGCGGGAAATACAATGAGCAGTTCTTC,CATSPLGTSGKYNEQFF,NA,TRBJ2-1,TRBV24-1,TRBD2
TGTGCCCCCGCGCCCCCCGGCACTGAAGCTTTCTTT,CAPAPPGTEAFF,NA,TRBJ1-1,TRBV10-3,NA
TGCGCCAGCAGCCAAGAACCCGCGGGGCCTAGCACAGATACGCAGTATTTT,CASSQEPAGPSTDTQYF,NA,TRBJ2-3,TRBV4-1,NA
TGTGCCAGCAGTCCCCCGACAGGGCAAGGGGCCAACGTCCTGACTTTC,CASSPPTGQGANVLTF,NA,TRBJ2-6,TRBV6-6,TRBD1
TGTGCCAGCAGCCCAGGACAGGGGAGGGATGAAAAACTGTTTTTT,CASSPGQGRDEKLFF,NA,TRBJ1-4,TRBV5-4,TRBD1
TGTGCCACCTCAAGGACGGCCTCTAACTATGGCTACACCTTC,CATSRTASNYGYTF,NA,TRBJ1-2,TRBV6-5,NA
TGTGCCAGCAGTGGGACAGGCAATCAGCCCCAGCATTTT,CASSGTGNQPQHF,NA,TRBJ1-5,TRBV2,NA
TGTGCCAGCAGCCAAGAGGGGGATAACTCACCCCTCCACTTT,CASSQEGDNSPLHF,NA,TRBJ1-6,TRBV3-1/TRBV3-2,NA
TGTGCCAGCAGATTGGAGGGCCAGCCCCAGCATTTT,CASRLEGQPQHF,NA,TRBJ1-5,TRBV28,NA
TGTGCCAGCAGCCGTAATAGCCAGTCTACCTTAGATCATGGCTACACCTTC,CASSRNSQSTLDHGYTF,NA,TRBJ1-2,TRBV3-1/TRBV3-2,NA
TGTGCCAGCAGCTTAACCCGTGGAGATACGCAGTATTTT,CASSLTRGDTQYF,NA,TRBJ2-3,TRBV7-3,NA
TGTGCCAGCAGCTTACGCGGGAGACAGGGAACTGGAAACACCATATATTTT,CASSLRGRQGTGNTIYF,NA,TRBJ1-3,TRBV7-9,TRBD1
TGTGCCAGCAGTGGAGAAGAGACCCAGTACTTC,CASSGEETQYF,NA,TRBJ2-5,TRBV27,NA
TGTGCCAGCAGCCAACCCGGACAGCACTATGGCTACACCTTC,CASSQPGQHYGYTF,NA,TRBJ1-2,TRBV16,NA
TGTGCCAGCAGCAAGACCGGGACAGTAGCCTACGAGCAGTACTTC,CASSKTGTVAYEQYF,NA,TRBJ2-7,TRBV5-5,TRBD1
TGTGCCAGCAGCTTAATGGCTAGCGCCGCTTACAATGAGCAGTTCTTC,CASSLMASAAYNEQFF,NA,TRBJ2-1,TRBV7-3,NA
TGTGCCAGCTCCGGACAGGGGCGCAATCAGCCCCAGCATTTT,CASSGQGRNQPQHF,NA,TRBJ1-5,TRBV28,TRBD1
TGTGCCAGCAGCCCACGTTTTGAGGGGGTGTTTGACAATGAGCAGTTCTTC,CASSPRFEGVFDNEQFF,once,TRBJ2-1,TRBV5-5,NA
TGTGCCTGGAGTTTTAGGGGTATCGAGCAGTACTTC,CAWSFRGIEQYF,NA,TRBJ2-7,TRBV30,NA
TGTGCCAGCAGCGTAGACAGTCGGGGGAATTCACCCCTCCACTTT,CASSVDSRGNSPLHF,NA,TRBJ1-6,TRBV9,NA
TGTGCCAGTAGTACAAGTCCCGGGGGCCGCGAGGACACTGAAGCTTTCTTT,CASSTSPGGREDTEAFF,NA,TRBJ1-1,TRBV19,NA
TGTGCCAGCAGCGTAGGGGGTACGGCCTACGAGCAGTACTTC,CASSVGGTAYEQYF,NA,TRBJ2-7,TRBV9,NA
TGTGCCAGCCTCCCCCTTTTGGCTAGCGGGAGGCGGGACGAGCAGTACTTC,CASLPLLASGRRDEQYF,NA,TRBJ2-7,TRBV28,TRBD2
TGTGCCAGCAGCCAAGACCCGACAGGACATTCACCCCTCCACTTT,CASSQDPTGHSPLHF,NA,TRBJ1-6,TRBV3-1/TRBV3-2,NA
TGTGCCAGCAGTTTGGGGGGGGCGCGGAGCAATCAGCCCCAGCATTTT,CASSLGGARSNQPQHF,NA,TRBJ1-5,TRBV28,NA
TGCAGTGCTAGTGGGACATCGAACACCGGGGAGCTGTTTTTT,CSASGTSNTGELFF,NA,TRBJ2-2,TRBV20-1,NA
TGTGCCAGCAGCCCACCGGGACAGGTGGGTGAGCAGTACTTC,CASSPPGQVGEQYF,NA,TRBJ2-7,TRBV7-9,TRBD1
TGTGCCAGCAGTTACTCGTGGCAGGGGGAGGGTGGCTACACCTTC,CASSYSWQGEGGYTF,NA,TRBJ1-2,TRBV6-5,TRBD1
TGTGCCAGCAGCCGGGACATCTTCACCGGGGAGCTGTTTTTT,CASSRDIFTGELFF,NA,TRBJ2-2,TRBV7-9,NA
TGTGCCAGCAGTGATAGCGGGGGGATATCCAGCTCCTACAATGAGCAGTTCTTC,CASSDSGGISSSYNEQFF,NA,TRBJ2-1,TRBV7-2,TRBD2
TGCGCCAGCAGCTTGACTCCGACAGAAGGGACCGGGGAGCTGTTTTTT,CASSLTPTEGTGELFF,NA,TRBJ2-2,TRBV5-1,NA
TGTGCCAGCAGTACCTCCGGAGTACCCTACGAGCAGTACTTC,CASSTSGVPYEQYF,once,TRBJ2-7,TRBV3-1/TRBV3-2,NA
TGTGCCAGCAGCTTAGTTCCAGCGGGGGGGTTCGATGAGCAGTTCTTC,CASSLVPAGGFDEQFF,NA,TRBJ2-1,TRBV7-3,TRBD2
TGTGCCAGCAGCCAAGCTACAGGGGTGGGCAATCAGCCCCAGCATTTT,CASSQATGVGNQPQHF,NA,TRBJ1-5,TRBV3-1/TRBV3-2,TRBD1
TGTGCCAGCAGAATGGTAGGACAGGGGAGCAATGGCTACACCTTC,CASRMVGQGSNGYTF,NA,TRBJ1-2,TRBV5-6,TRBD1
TGTGCCAGCAGTTACCCTGGGTGGACAGGGAATGGCTACACCTTC,CASSYPGWTGNGYTF,NA,TRBJ1-2,TRBV6-2/TRBV6-3,TRBD1
TGTGCCAGCAGCTTAAGCGGACAGGTTAATTCACCCCTCCACTTT,CASSLSGQVNSPLHF,NA,TRBJ1-6,TRBV7-2,TRBD1
TGTGCCAGCAGCCAACCGGGACAGAGCACAGATACGCAGTATTTT,CASSQPGQSTDTQYF,NA,TRBJ2-3,TRBV11-2,TRBD1
TGTGCCAGCAGGAGGGACAGTACTGGAAACACCATATATTTT,CASRRDSTGNTIYF,NA,TRBJ1-3,TRBV6-5,TRBD1
TGTGCCAGCAGCCGAGATTTAGGAGTCTATGGCTACACCTTC,CASSRDLGVYGYTF,NA,TRBJ1-2,TRBV7-9,NA